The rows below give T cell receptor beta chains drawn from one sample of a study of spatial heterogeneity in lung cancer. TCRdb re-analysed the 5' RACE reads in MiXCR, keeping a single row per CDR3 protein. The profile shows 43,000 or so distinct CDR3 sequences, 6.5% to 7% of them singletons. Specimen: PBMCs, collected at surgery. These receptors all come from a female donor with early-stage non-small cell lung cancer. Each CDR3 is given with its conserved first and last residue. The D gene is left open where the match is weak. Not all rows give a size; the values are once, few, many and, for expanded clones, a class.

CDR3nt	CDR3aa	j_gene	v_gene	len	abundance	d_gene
TGTGCCAGCAACTTCAGGGATAGTGGGAGCAATCAGCCCCAGCATTTT	CASNFRDSGSNQPQHF	TRBJ1-5	TRBV5-6	16	many	-
TGTGCCAGTACCGAGAGAGCGGGGGGCACAGATACGCAGTATTTT	CASTERAGGTDTQYF	TRBJ2-3	TRBV19	15	-	TRBD2
TGTGCCAGCAGGATCGGGACCCAGGGAAGTTCGCAGTATTTT	CASRIGTQGSSQYF	TRBJ2-3	TRBV12-3/TRBV12-4	14	many	-
TGTGCCAGCAGTTTTGGGGCAGCTTATGGCTACACCTTC	CASSFGAAYGYTF	TRBJ1-2	TRBV27	13	many	-
TGTGCCAGCTCACCCCCTGTAGGGAACTACAATGAGCAGTTCTTC	CASSPPVGNYNEQFF	TRBJ2-1	TRBV18	15	many	-
TGTGCCAGTAGTATGGGGCAGGGTAATGAAAAACTGTTTTTT	CASSMGQGNEKLFF	TRBJ1-4	TRBV19	14	few	-
TGCGCCAGCAGCAGTGAGGGCGGCACAGATACGCAGTATTTT	CASSSEGGTDTQYF	TRBJ2-3	TRBV5-1	14	many	-
TGCGCCAGCAGCTTGGGACCGTCCACCGGGGAGCTGTTTTTT	CASSLGPSTGELFF	TRBJ2-2	TRBV5-1	14	many	-
TGTGCCATCAGTGAGGGGTTGGGCACTGAAGCTTTCTTT	CAISEGLGTEAFF	TRBJ1-1	TRBV10-3	13	many	-
TGTGCCAGCAGGCTGAGAACCGGGGAGCTGTTTTTT	CASRLRTGELFF	TRBJ2-2	TRBV7-2	12	-	-
TGTGCCAGCAGCACCCTAGCGGGGTCCTCCTACGAGCAGTACTTC	CASSTLAGSSYEQYF	TRBJ2-7	TRBV9	15	many	TRBD2
TGTGCCAGCAGAGAAGGGAGGGCAGATACGCAGTATTTT	CASREGRADTQYF	TRBJ2-3	TRBV28	13	-	TRBD2
TGTGCCAGCAGTCGGCAGCGGGGGGGCCAAGAGACCCAGTACTTC	CASSRQRGGQETQYF	TRBJ2-5	TRBV6-4	15	many	TRBD2
TGTGCCAGCAGCCGGGAGGGAAGCGGGGGGGCCTATGAGCAGTTCTTC	CASSREGSGGAYEQFF	TRBJ2-1	TRBV4-2	16	-	TRBD2
TGTGCCAGCTCACCCCCGGGGGGCGAATTCGGATATAACTATGGCTACACCTTC	CASSPPGGEFGYNYGYTF	TRBJ1-2	TRBV18	18	once	-
TGTGCCATCTCCCGACCCGGGACAGGTTCCTACGAGCAGTACTTC	CAISRPGTGSYEQYF	TRBJ2-7	TRBV28	15	many	TRBD1
TGCGCCAGGCGCGGGGAGACCCAGTACTTC	CARRGETQYF	TRBJ2-5	TRBV5-1	10	-	-
TGTGCCAGCAGCTCCCCGGCGGTGAACACTGAAGCTTTCTTT	CASSSPAVNTEAFF	TRBJ1-1	TRBV6-5	14	many	-
TGTGCCAGCAGCGGGGGACAGGGGGCGACAGATACGCAGTATTTT	CASSGGQGATDTQYF	TRBJ2-3	TRBV9	15	-	TRBD1
TGTGCCAGCTCACCTACCTTGGCAGGAGGGAACACTGAAGCTTTCTTT	CASSPTLAGGNTEAFF	TRBJ1-1	TRBV18	16	many	-
TGTGCCGTCACAGGGGTAACTAACTATGGCTACACCTTC	CAVTGVTNYGYTF	TRBJ1-2	TRBV10-3	13	few	TRBD1
TGTGCCAGCAGCTTGAGTTTAGGAGAGACCCAGTACTTC	CASSLSLGETQYF	TRBJ2-5	TRBV7-2	13	many	-
TGTGCCAGCAGCTTAGATCTACAGGGGGCCTACGAGCAGTACTTC	CASSLDLQGAYEQYF	TRBJ2-7	TRBV11-2	15	-	TRBD1
TGTGCCAGCAGTTTACGCCTCGGAAGGGAGACCCAGTACTTC	CASSLRLGRETQYF	TRBJ2-5	TRBV12-3/TRBV12-4	14	once	-
TGTGCCAGCACCCCGGGACAAAACTCCTACGAGCAGTACTTC	CASTPGQNSYEQYF	TRBJ2-7	TRBV6-5	14	few	-
TGCAGTGCTAGATACGGCAACAGGAACACCGGGGAGCTGTTTTTT	CSARYGNRNTGELFF	TRBJ2-2	TRBV20-1	15	once	-
TGTGCCAGCTCACCTTGGCAGGGGGGCCTCAACGAGCAGTACTTC	CASSPWQGGLNEQYF	TRBJ2-7	TRBV18	15	-	-
TGTGCCAGCAGTGGCCGGGCCTCCCCAGATACGCAGTATTTT	CASSGRASPDTQYF	TRBJ2-3	TRBV28	14	many	-
TGCAGCGTTTCAGCATGGGGTCCGCCTAGCAATCAGCCCCAGCATTTT	CSVSAWGPPSNQPQHF	TRBJ1-5	TRBV29-1	16	many	-
TGTGCCAGCGCGGGACAGGGTGCCACCGGGGAGCTGTTTTTT	CASAGQGATGELFF	TRBJ2-2	TRBV2	14	few	TRBD1
TGTGCCAGCAGCCACAACATGAACACTGAAGCTTTCTTT	CASSHNMNTEAFF	TRBJ1-1	TRBV3-1	13	few	-
TGTGCCAGCAGCTCAAATTTAGCCGGGACGGTCGTGCCCCAGTACTTC	CASSSNLAGTVVPQYF	TRBJ2-5	TRBV7-2	16	few	-
TGTGCCAGCAGCCGGGGGGTCAATGAGCAGTTCTTC	CASSRGVNEQFF	TRBJ2-1	TRBV28	12	few	TRBD2
TGTGCCAGCAGTGTCCTTACCGACATTCAGTACTTC	CASSVLTDIQYF	TRBJ2-4	TRBV2	12	-	-
TGTGCCAGCAGCTTAGCGGGAGGAAACTATGGCTACACCTTC	CASSLAGGNYGYTF	TRBJ1-2	TRBV7-9	14	many	-
TGCAGTGCTAGGATAGCGGGGGCCTCCTACGAGCAGTACTTC	CSARIAGASYEQYF	TRBJ2-7	TRBV20-1	14	few	TRBD2
TGTGCCAGCAGCTTAAGAGGCGGCGTGGGAGGAGGCGGGGAGCTGTTTTTT	CASSLRGGVGGGGELFF	TRBJ2-2	TRBV7-3	17	few	-
TGTGCCACCAGTGATCCCGGGACAGGGGGCAAAACTTTCTTT	CATSDPGTGGKTFF	TRBJ1-1	TRBV24-1	14	-	TRBD1
TGTGCCAGCAGACTCCTCACCGGGGAGCTGTTTTTT	CASRLLTGELFF	TRBJ2-2	TRBV28	12	-	-
TGTGCCAGCTCCGCGAACATTGGGGAGACCCAGTACTTC	CASSANIGETQYF	TRBJ2-5	TRBV18	13	many	-
TGTGCCAGCAGTTCCCCGGGCCCTTTTGATCAGCCCCAGCATTTT	CASSSPGPFDQPQHF	TRBJ1-5	TRBV6-2/TRBV6-3	15	few	-
TGCAGTGCCGTCCCGACTAGCGGGGGCACAGATACGCAGTATTTT	CSAVPTSGGTDTQYF	TRBJ2-3	TRBV20-1	15	many	TRBD2